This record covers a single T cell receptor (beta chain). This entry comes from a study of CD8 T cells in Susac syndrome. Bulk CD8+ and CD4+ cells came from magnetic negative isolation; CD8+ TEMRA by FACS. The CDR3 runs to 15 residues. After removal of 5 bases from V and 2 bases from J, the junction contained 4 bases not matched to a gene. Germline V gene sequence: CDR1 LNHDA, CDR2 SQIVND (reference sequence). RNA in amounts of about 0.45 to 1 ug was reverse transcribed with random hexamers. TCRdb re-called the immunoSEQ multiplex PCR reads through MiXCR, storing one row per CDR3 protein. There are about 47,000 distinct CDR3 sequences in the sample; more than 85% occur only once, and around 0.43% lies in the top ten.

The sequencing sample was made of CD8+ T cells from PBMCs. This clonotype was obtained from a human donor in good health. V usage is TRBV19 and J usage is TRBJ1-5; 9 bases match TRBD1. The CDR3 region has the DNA TGTGCCAGTAGTGCCAGGGACAGGGGCAATCAGCCCCAGCATTTT. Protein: CASSARDRGNQPQHF.